These T cell receptor beta chains were read from a single sample in a study of blood T cell repertoires in COVID-19. Sequencing used immunoSEQ multiplex PCR; TCRdb keeps in-frame clones, though not all of them. There are fewer than 250,000 clones in the sample; about 80% occur only once, and under 8% lies in the top ten. Material: peripheral blood. Every receptor here comes from a man between 60 and 70 years old with acute or convalescent COVID-19. CDR3s include the opening cysteine and the closing phenylalanine or tryptophan. The D gene is left open where the match is weak. Rows may omit the clone size; those that give it use once, few, many or a size class.

clone size: NA
J gene: TRBJ1-6
V gene: TRBV7-3
D gene: NA
CDR3 protein: CASAVTGSSSPLHF
CDR3 DNA: TGTGCCAGTGCTGTGACAGGATCGAGTTCACCCCTCCACTTT

clone size: NA
J gene: TRBJ1-2
V gene: TRBV15
D gene: TRBD1
CDR3 protein: CATSSPRRTGLNYGYTF
CDR3 DNA: TGTGCCACCAGCAGCCCCCGGCGGACAGGTTTAAACTATGGCTACACCTTC

clone size: NA
J gene: TRBJ1-5
V gene: TRBV6-5
D gene: NA
CDR3 protein: CASSLTQGGNQPQHF
CDR3 DNA: TGTGCCAGCAGCCTAACTCAGGGTGGGAATCAGCCCCAGCATTTT

clone size: NA
J gene: TRBJ1-6
V gene: TRBV19
D gene: NA
CDR3 protein: CASNGGDRVYNSPLHF
CDR3 DNA: TGTGCCAGTAATGGCGGCGATCGAGTCTATAATTCACCCCTCCACTTT

clone size: NA
J gene: TRBJ2-1
V gene: TRBV27
D gene: TRBD2
CDR3 protein: CASRGSGSLSYNEQFF
CDR3 DNA: TGTGCCAGCAGGGGTAGCGGGAGCCTTTCCTACAATGAGCAGTTCTTC

clone size: once
J gene: TRBJ2-1
V gene: TRBV24-1
D gene: TRBD2
CDR3 protein: CATSGRTSGRYTYNEQFF
CDR3 DNA: TGTGCCACCAGTGGTCGGACTAGCGGGAGGTATACCTACAATGAGCAGTTCTTC

clone size: NA
J gene: TRBJ2-7
V gene: TRBV5-1
D gene: TRBD1
CDR3 protein: CASSSHAGQVLSSYEQYF
CDR3 DNA: TGCGCCAGCAGCTCTCACGCGGGACAGGTCTTAAGCTCCTACGAGCAGTACTTC

clone size: NA
J gene: TRBJ1-2
V gene: TRBV15
D gene: NA
CDR3 protein: CATSRDTNYGYTF
CDR3 DNA: TGTGCCACCAGCAGAGACACTAACTATGGCTACACCTTC

clone size: NA
J gene: TRBJ1-4
V gene: TRBV5-1
D gene: TRBD1
CDR3 protein: CASRFTGVDEKLFF
CDR3 DNA: TGCGCCAGCAGGTTCACAGGGGTCGATGAAAAACTGTTTTTT

clone size: NA
J gene: TRBJ1-4
V gene: TRBV9
D gene: TRBD1
CDR3 protein: CASSVGIGDRSYEKLFF
CDR3 DNA: TGTGCCAGCAGCGTAGGGATCGGGGACAGATCTTATGAAAAACTGTTTTTT

clone size: NA
J gene: TRBJ1-3
V gene: TRBV28
D gene: NA
CDR3 protein: CASSPQGSGNTIYF
CDR3 DNA: TGTGCCAGCAGTCCCCAGGGGTCCGGAAACACCATATATTTT

clone size: NA
J gene: TRBJ2-7
V gene: TRBV7-3
D gene: NA
CDR3 protein: CASSQVGGLINEQYF
CDR3 DNA: TGTGCCAGCAGCCAGGTGGGCGGGCTCATCAACGAGCAGTACTTC

clone size: NA
J gene: TRBJ2-2
V gene: TRBV7-3
D gene: NA
CDR3 protein: CASSLQGNTGELFF
CDR3 DNA: TGTGCCAGCAGCTTACAGGGGAACACCGGGGAGCTGTTTTTT

clone size: once
J gene: TRBJ2-1
V gene: TRBV28
D gene: TRBD2
CDR3 protein: CASRGTSGERTYNEQFF
CDR3 DNA: TGTGCCAGCAGAGGAACTAGCGGGGAGCGGACCTACAATGAGCAGTTCTTC

clone size: NA
J gene: TRBJ2-1
V gene: TRBV29-1
D gene: TRBD1
CDR3 protein: CSVERGTGSINEQFF
CDR3 DNA: TGCAGCGTTGAACGGGGGACAGGGTCTATCAATGAGCAGTTCTTC

clone size: NA
J gene: TRBJ1-6
V gene: TRBV27
D gene: TRBD1
CDR3 protein: CASKPGTGFQGSPLHF
CDR3 DNA: TGTGCCAGCAAACCCGGGACAGGGTTTCAGGGTTCACCCCTCCACTTT

clone size: NA
J gene: TRBJ2-1
V gene: TRBV9
D gene: TRBD2
CDR3 protein: CASSVAAGGSYNEQFF
CDR3 DNA: TGTGCCAGCAGCGTAGCGGCGGGGGGCTCCTACAATGAGCAGTTCTTC

clone size: NA
J gene: TRBJ2-1
V gene: TRBV30
D gene: TRBD2
CDR3 protein: CALYGTRVNNEQFF
CDR3 DNA: TGTGCCTTATACGGGACTAGGGTCAACAATGAGCAGTTCTTC

clone size: NA
J gene: TRBJ1-5
V gene: TRBV2
D gene: NA
CDR3 protein: CASSYQGSNQPQHF
CDR3 DNA: TGTGCCAGCAGTTATCAGGGGAGCAATCAGCCCCAGCATTTT

clone size: NA
J gene: TRBJ2-1
V gene: TRBV5-6
D gene: TRBD2
CDR3 protein: CASSLGLVSEQFF
CDR3 DNA: TGTGCCAGCAGCCTGGGACTAGTCTCTGAGCAGTTCTTC

clone size: NA
J gene: TRBJ2-1
V gene: TRBV5-4
D gene: TRBD2
CDR3 protein: CASSKSAGTSGLNEQFF
CDR3 DNA: TGTGCCAGCAGCAAGTCGGCCGGGACTAGCGGCTTAAATGAGCAGTTCTTC

clone size: NA
J gene: TRBJ2-1
V gene: TRBV11-2
D gene: TRBD2
CDR3 protein: CASSLFGGRGNEQFF
CDR3 DNA: TGTGCCAGCAGCTTATTTGGCGGGAGGGGGAATGAGCAGTTCTTC

clone size: NA
J gene: TRBJ1-1
V gene: TRBV6-2/TRBV6-3
D gene: NA
CDR3 protein: CASSRQLGGYTEAFF
CDR3 DNA: TGTGCCAGCAGCCGACAGTTGGGAGGGTACACTGAAGCTTTCTTT